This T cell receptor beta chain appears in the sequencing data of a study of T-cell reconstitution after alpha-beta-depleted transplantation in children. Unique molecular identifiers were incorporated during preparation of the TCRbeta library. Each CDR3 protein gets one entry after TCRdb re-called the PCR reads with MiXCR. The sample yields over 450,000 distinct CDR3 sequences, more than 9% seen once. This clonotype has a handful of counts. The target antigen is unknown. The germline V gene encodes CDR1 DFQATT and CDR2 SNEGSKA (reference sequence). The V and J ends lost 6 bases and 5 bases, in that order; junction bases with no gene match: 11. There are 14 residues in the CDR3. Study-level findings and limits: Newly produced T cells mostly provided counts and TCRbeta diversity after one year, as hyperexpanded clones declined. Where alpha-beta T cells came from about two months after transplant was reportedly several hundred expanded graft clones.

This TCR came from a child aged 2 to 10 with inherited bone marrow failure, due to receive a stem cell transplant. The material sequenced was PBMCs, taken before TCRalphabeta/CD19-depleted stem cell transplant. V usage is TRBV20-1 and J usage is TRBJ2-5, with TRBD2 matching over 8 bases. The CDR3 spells CSAEGSGSWETQYF. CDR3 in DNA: TGCAGTGCAGAGGGAAGCGGGAGTTGGGAGACCCAGTACTTC.